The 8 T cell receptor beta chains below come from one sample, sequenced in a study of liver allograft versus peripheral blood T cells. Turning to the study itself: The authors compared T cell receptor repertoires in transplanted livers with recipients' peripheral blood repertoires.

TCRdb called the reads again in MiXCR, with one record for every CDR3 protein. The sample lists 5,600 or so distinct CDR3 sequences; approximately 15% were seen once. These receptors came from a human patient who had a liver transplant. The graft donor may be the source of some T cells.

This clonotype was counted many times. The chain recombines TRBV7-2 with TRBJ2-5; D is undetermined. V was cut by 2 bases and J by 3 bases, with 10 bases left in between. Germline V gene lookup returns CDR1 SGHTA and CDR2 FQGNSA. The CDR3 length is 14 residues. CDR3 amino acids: CASSLIGSEETQYF. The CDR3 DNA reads TGTGCCAGCAGCTTAATCGGAAGTGAAGAGACCCAGTACTTC.

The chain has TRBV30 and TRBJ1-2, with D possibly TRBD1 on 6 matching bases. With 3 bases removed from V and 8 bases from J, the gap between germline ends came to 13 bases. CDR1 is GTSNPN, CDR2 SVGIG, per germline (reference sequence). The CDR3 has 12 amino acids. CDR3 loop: CAWSQGTRGYTF. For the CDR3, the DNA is TGTGCCTGGAGCCAGGGGACTCGGGGCTACACCTTC.

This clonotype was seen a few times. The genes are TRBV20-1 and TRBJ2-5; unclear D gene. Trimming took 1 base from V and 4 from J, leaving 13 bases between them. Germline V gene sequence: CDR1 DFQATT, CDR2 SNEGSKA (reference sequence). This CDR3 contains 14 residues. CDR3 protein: CSARADSSPETQYF. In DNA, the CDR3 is TGCAGTGCTAGAGCTGACTCTTCCCCAGAGACCCAGTACTTC.

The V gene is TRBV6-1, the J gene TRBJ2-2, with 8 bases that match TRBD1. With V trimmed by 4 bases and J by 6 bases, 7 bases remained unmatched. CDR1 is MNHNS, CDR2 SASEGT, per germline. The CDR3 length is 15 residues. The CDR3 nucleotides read TGTGCCAGCAGTGTTCTCCAGGGGGCGTCCGGGGAGCTGTTTTTT. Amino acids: CASSVLQGASGELFF.

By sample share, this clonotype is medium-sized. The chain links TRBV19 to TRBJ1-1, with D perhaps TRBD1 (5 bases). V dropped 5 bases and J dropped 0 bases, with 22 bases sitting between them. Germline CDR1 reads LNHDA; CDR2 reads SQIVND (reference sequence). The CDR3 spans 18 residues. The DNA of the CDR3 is TGTGCCAGTAGTCCAGCACCCATCCAGGGTTACATGAACACTGAAGCTTTCTTT. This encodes CASSPAPIQGYMNTEAFF.

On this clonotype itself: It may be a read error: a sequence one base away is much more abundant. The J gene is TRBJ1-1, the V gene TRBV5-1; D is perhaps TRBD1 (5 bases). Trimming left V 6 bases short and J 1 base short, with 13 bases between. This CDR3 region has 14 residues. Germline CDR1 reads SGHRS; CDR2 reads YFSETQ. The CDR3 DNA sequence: TGCGCCAGCAACGTAGGGGTTGGGAACACTGAAGCTTTCTTT. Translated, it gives CASNVGVGNTEAFF.

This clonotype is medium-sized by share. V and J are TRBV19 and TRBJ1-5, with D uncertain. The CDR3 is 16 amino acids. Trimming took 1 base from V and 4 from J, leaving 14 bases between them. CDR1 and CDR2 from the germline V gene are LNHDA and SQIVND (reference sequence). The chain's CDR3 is CASSIAGGPANQPQHF. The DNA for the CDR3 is TGTGCCAGTAGTATAGCAGGAGGTCCCGCGAATCAGCCCCAGCATTTT.

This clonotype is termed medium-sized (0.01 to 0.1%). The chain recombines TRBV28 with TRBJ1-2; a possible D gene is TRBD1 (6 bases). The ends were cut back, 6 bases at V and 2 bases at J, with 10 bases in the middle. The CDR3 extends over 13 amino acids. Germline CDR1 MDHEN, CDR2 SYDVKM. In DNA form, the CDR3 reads TGTGCCAGCAGCCACGGACAGAACTATGGCTACACCTTC. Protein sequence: CASSHGQNYGYTF.